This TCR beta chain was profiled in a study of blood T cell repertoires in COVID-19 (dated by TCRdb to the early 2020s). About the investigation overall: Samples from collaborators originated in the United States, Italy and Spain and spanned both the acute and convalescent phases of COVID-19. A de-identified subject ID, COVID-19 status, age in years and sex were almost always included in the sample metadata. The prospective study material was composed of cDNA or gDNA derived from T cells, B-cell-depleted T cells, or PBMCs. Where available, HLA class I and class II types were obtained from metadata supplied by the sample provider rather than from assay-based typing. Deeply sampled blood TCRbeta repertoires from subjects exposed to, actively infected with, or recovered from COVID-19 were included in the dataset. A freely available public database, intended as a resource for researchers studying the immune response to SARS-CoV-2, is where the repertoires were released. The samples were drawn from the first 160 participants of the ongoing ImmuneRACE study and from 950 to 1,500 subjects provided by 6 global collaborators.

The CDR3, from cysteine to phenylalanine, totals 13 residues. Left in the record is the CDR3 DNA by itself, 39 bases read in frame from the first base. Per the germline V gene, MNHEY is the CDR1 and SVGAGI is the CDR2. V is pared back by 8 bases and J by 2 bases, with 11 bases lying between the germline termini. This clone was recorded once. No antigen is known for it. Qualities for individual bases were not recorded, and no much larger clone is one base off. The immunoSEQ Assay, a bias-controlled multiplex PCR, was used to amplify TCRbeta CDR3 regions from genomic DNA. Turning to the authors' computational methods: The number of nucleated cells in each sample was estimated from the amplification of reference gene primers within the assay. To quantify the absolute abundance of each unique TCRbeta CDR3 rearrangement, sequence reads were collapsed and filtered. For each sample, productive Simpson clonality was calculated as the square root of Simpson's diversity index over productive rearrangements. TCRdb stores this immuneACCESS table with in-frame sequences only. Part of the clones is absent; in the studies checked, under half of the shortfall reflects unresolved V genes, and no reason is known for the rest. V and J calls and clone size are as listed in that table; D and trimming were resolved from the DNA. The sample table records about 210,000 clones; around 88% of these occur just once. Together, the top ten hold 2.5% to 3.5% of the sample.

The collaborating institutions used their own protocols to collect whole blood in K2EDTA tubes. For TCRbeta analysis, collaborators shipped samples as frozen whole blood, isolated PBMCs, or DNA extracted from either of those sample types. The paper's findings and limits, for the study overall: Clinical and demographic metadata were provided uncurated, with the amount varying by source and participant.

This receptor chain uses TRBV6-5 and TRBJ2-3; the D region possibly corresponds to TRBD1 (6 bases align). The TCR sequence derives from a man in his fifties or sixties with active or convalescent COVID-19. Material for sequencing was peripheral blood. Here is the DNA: TGTGCCAGCCGGACAGAAGCCACAGATACGCAGTATTTT. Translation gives CASRTEATDTQYF.